One TCR beta chain is described in this entry. The CDR3 totals 16 residues. Trimming at V came to 1 base and at J to 6 bases, leaving 6 bases not matched to a gene. Germline V gene data show CDR1 as MDHEN and CDR2 as SYDVKM. Purity of each sorted population was above 95%. The data belong to a study of beta chain features in type 1 diabetes. Isolated RNA was reverse transcribed in full, so expressed TCRB transcripts were sequenced. Reads from naive, central memory and regulatory T cell samples averaged roughly 3.6 million. TCRdb's copy holds only in-frame clones and misses some; the assay was immunoSEQ multiplex PCR. Counted here are just over 600,000 clones, 15% to 18% occurring once; the ten biggest clones make up about 0.093%.

This chain uses TRBV28 with TRBJ2-1, with TRBD2 matching 10 bases. This TCR was sampled from a man aged 18 to 30 in good health. Input material: naive CD4+ T cells from blood. DNA of the CDR3: TGTGCCAGCAGTTTATTCCGGCTAGCGGGAGTCAATGAGCAGTTCTTC. It yields the protein CASSLFRLAGVNEQFF.